This passage covers 32 T cell receptor beta chains from one sample sequenced in a study of blood T cell repertoires in COVID-19. Using immunoSEQ multiplex PCR, the repertoire was profiled, and TCRdb retains in-frame clones only, with some absent. The sample holds some 460,000 clones, 75% to 90% seen once. Sequencing was performed on peripheral blood. The receptors shown here come from a woman between 25 and 40 years old with acute or convalescent COVID-19.

The chain employs TRBV10-1 and TRBJ1-5, with a weak D call TRBD1 (6 bases). The germline V gene encodes CDR1 WNHNN and CDR2 SYGVQD (reference sequence). The V end was cut by 6 bases, the J end by 2 bases, with 20 bases between. The CDR3 runs to 17 residues. Here the CDR3 reads CASSPLGDIYCNQPQHF. The CDR3, as DNA: TGCGCCAGCAGCCCCTTAGGGGACATATACTGCAATCAGCCCCAGCATTTT.

The J gene is TRBJ2-2, the V gene TRBV11-2, with 9 bases matching TRBD2. This CDR3 is built from 15 residues. CDR1 is SGHAT, CDR2 FQNNGV, per germline. Losses at the gene ends were 2 bases for V and 6 bases for J; bases not matched to a gene: 4. In DNA, the CDR3 is TGTGCCAGCAGCTTAATCGGCGGGGGGGCCGGGGAGCTGTTTTTT. Protein sequence: CASSLIGGGAGELFF.

This clone was observed once. V is TRBV7-8 and J is TRBJ2-1, with D perhaps TRBD1 (5 bases). This CDR3 is built from 16 residues. V lost 1 base, J lost 4 bases, and 14 bases lay in between. CDR1 SGHVS and CDR2 FQNEAQ come from the germline V gene. The CDR3 DNA follows: TGTGCCAGCAGCTTAGGGGTTGGGGCTGCGTACAATGAGCAGTTCTTC. Translating it yields CASSLGVGAAYNEQFF.

The rearrangement joins TRBV2 to TRBJ1-2; 7 bases are a match to TRBD1. Germline assignment: CDR1 SNHLY and CDR2 FYNNEI. The V segment lost 5 bases and the J segment 0 bases; nucleotides outside the gene matches: 6. The CDR3 loop spans 15 amino acids. The CDR3 loop reads CASSRRTGPNYGYTF. CDR3 in DNA: TGTGCCAGCAGTCGAAGGACAGGACCTAACTATGGCTACACCTTC. Combining the CDR3 with reference TRBV2 and TRBJ1-2 gives the whole variable domain EPEVTQTPSHQVTQMGQEVILRCVPISNHLYFYWYRQILGQKVEFLVSFYNNEISEKSEIFDDQFSVERPDGSNFTLKIRSTKLEDSAMYFCASSRRTGPNYGYTFGSGTRLTVV.

The J gene is TRBJ2-1, the V gene TRBV3-1 (or the pseudogene TRBV3-2), with D possibly matching TRBD2 (5 bases). In germline, CDR1 is LGHDT, CDR2 YNNKEL (reference sequence). The CDR3 extends over 16 amino acids. The germline V and J ends were trimmed by 0 bases and 2 bases, with 11 bases remaining between them. CDR3 bases: TGTGCCAGCAGCCAAGAGGGTCTAGCCCCCTACAATGAGCAGTTCTTC. Translated, it gives CASSQEGLAPYNEQFF.

V and J are TRBV24-1 and TRBJ2-6, with TRBD1 matching over 7 bases. Trimming cost V 4 bases and J 2 bases; bases outside gene matches: 10. This CDR3 comprises 18 residues. Per germline, CDR1 KGHDR and CDR2 SFDVKD. The chain's CDR3 is CATSDHPDRAPGANVLTF. The CDR3 coding sequence is TGTGCCACCAGTGACCACCCCGACAGGGCCCCTGGGGCCAACGTCCTGACTTTC.

This chain joins TRBV10-1 and TRBJ2-7; 7 nucleotides agree with TRBD1. The CDR3 consists of 14 residues. V dropped 8 bases and J dropped 7; count of bases not matched to a gene: 14. Germline V lookup: CDR1 WNHNN, CDR2 SYGVQD (reference sequence). CDR3 DNA sequence: TGCGCCAGCGTGGAACGAGACAGGGTAGATGAGCAGTACTTC. This sequence encodes CASVERDRVDEQYF.

The J gene is TRBJ2-3, the V gene TRBV24-1, with 9 bases identical to TRBD1. The germline V gene encodes CDR1 KGHDR and CDR2 SFDVKD. Unmatched junction bases numbered 6, after V lost 9 bases and J lost 3 bases. The CDR3 has 14 residues. CDR3 protein: CATSGTGKTDTQYF. DNA for the CDR3: TGTGCCACCTCCGGGACAGGGAAAACAGATACGCAGTATTTT.

The rearrangement joins TRBV25-1 to TRBJ2-6; 8 bases map to TRBD1. The CDR3 has 15 residues. Germline loops: CDR1 MGHDK, CDR2 SYGVNS. Trimming cost V 3 bases and J 4 bases; bases outside gene matches: 2. For the CDR3, the DNA is TGTGCCAGCAGTGACAGGGGGCGCGGGGCCAACGTCCTGACTTTC. It codes for CASSDRGRGANVLTF.

This clone was seen only once. V and J are TRBV7-2 and TRBJ2-7, with 8 bases fitting TRBD1. The germline gives CDR1 SGHTA, CDR2 FQGNSA. CDR3 size: 16 residues. The V gene end was trimmed by 5 bases and the J gene end by 0 bases; junction bases not matched to a gene: 9. The CDR3 DNA follows: TGTGCCAGCAGCCCACGGACAGGGACAGTCTCCTACGAGCAGTACTTC. Encoded protein: CASSPRTGTVSYEQYF.

The chain couples TRBV4-1 to TRBJ1-3, with a possible D match to TRBD1 (5 bases). CDR3 size: 18 residues. V lost 0 bases, J lost 0 bases, and 15 bases lay in between. Germline loops: CDR1 MGHRA, CDR2 YSYEKL. CDR3 DNA sequence: TGCGCCAGCAGCCAAGATATCGCAGGGATCGCCTCTGGAAACACCATATATTTT. This gives the protein CASSQDIAGIASGNTIYF.

V and J are TRBV5-1 and TRBJ2-5, with 8 bases identical to TRBD2. The CDR3 covers 15 residues. Germline loops: CDR1 SGHRS, CDR2 YFSETQ. The V segment lost 4 bases and the J segment 5 bases; nucleotides outside the gene matches: 10. The CDR3: CASSRPGGTRETQYF. CDR3 DNA: TGCGCCAGCAGCCGCCCGGGGGGGACAAGGGAGACCCAGTACTTC. Together with reference TRBV5-1 and TRBJ2-5, the CDR3 gives the full variable domain: KAGVTQTPRYLIKTRGQQVTLSCSPISGHRSVSWYQQTPGQGLQFLFEYFSETQRNKGNFPGRFSGRQFSNSRSEMNVSTLELGDSALYLCASSRPGGTRETQYFGPGTRLLVL.

CDR3 amino acids: CASSLATGGGTEAFF. In DNA form, the CDR3 reads TGCGCCAGCAGCTTGGCGACAGGGGGCGGCACTGAAGCTTTCTTT. The chain employs TRBV5-1 and TRBJ1-1, with TRBD1 identical over 10 bases. This CDR3 spans 15 amino acids. V shed 0 bases and J 4 bases; nucleotides not matched to a gene: 3. From germline, CDR1 is SGHRS and CDR2 YFSETQ.

This sequence joins TRBV5-1 and TRBJ1-1, with a tentative D call TRBD1 (5 bases). The CDR3 loop spans 15 amino acids. Trimming removed 0 bases at V and 1 base at J, with 10 bases between. The V gene's germline CDR1 is SGHRS and CDR2 YFSETQ. The CDR3 is CASSLEIGGNTEAFF. CDR3 in DNA: TGCGCCAGCAGCTTGGAGATCGGGGGGAACACTGAAGCTTTCTTT.

The V call is TRBV2, the J call TRBJ2-5; 8 positions match TRBD2. CDR1 and CDR2 (germline): SNHLY, FYNNEI. The CDR3 has 15 amino acids. Trimming at V came to 6 bases and at J to 0 bases, leaving 6 bases not matched to a gene. This CDR3 is CASRSSGKHQETQYF. CDR3 nucleotides: TGTGCCAGCAGAAGTAGCGGGAAACACCAAGAGACCCAGTACTTC.

Only a few counts were recorded for this clone. The chain employs TRBV2 and TRBJ1-4; unclear D gene. The V and J ends lost 9 bases and 1 base respectively, with 9 bases between them. Germline CDR1 SNHLY, CDR2 FYNNEI. The CDR3 extends over 13 amino acids. DNA for the CDR3: TGTGCCAGTCGCGGGGTAACTAATGAAAAACTGTTTTTT. Its translation is CASRGVTNEKLFF.

The chain has TRBV6-5 and TRBJ2-3; a weak D match, TRBD2 (5 bases). CDR1 and CDR2 (germline): MNHEY, SVGAGI. This CDR3 region has 13 residues. The ends were cut back, 5 bases at V and 6 bases at J, with 12 bases in the middle. Here the CDR3 DNA reads TGTGCCAGCAGTCCGTGGAGGCTGGATACGCAGTATTTT. Amino acids: CASSPWRLDTQYF.

This clone was found once. The chain combines TRBV9 with TRBJ2-1, with a weak D call TRBD2 (6 bases). Trimming removed 2 bases from V and 9 bases from J, with 12 bases in between. The CDR3 is 13 residues long. From germline, CDR1 is SGDLS and CDR2 YYNGEE. The CDR3 region is CASSVSGPGEQFF. The CDR3 DNA reads TGTGCCAGCAGCGTGAGCGGGCCGGGTGAGCAGTTCTTC. The whole variable domain, filled in from reference TRBV9 and TRBJ2-1, reads DSGVTQTPKHLITATGQRVTLRCSPRSGDLSVYWYQQSLDQGLQFLIQYYNGEERAKGNILERFSAQQFPDLHSELNLSSLELGDSALYFCASSVSGPGEQFFGPGTRLTVL.

Concerning this clone itself: Additional DNA sequences in this sample encode the identical CDR3. This chain uses TRBV4-1 with TRBJ2-7; TRBD1 matches 8 bases. In germline, CDR1 is MGHRA, CDR2 YSYEKL. The CDR3 is 15 amino acids. The V segment lost 1 base and the J segment 1 base; nucleotides outside the gene matches: 3. CDR3 sequence: CASSQGTGGSYEQYF. The CDR3 bases are TGCGCCAGCAGCCAAGGTACAGGGGGATCCTACGAGCAGTACTTC.

The genes are TRBV11-1 and TRBJ1-5; 9 bases align to TRBD1. V shed 0 bases and J 3 bases; nucleotides not matched to a gene: 6. Germline CDR1 is SGHAT and CDR2 is FQDESV (reference sequence). CDR3 size: 17 residues. Written as DNA, the CDR3 is TGTGCCAGCAGCTTAGCAGCAGACAGGGGGTACAATCAGCCCCAGCATTTT. It specifies CASSLAADRGYNQPQHF.

This rearrangement joins TRBV2 to TRBJ1-5; 7 nucleotides agree with TRBD1. J was trimmed by 5 bases and V by 7 bases; bases with no gene match: 8. CDR3 length equals 14 residues. The V gene's germline CDR1 is SNHLY and CDR2 FYNNEI. Here the CDR3 reads CASIPDREDQPQHF. The CDR3 DNA is TGTGCCAGCATTCCCGACAGGGAGGATCAGCCCCAGCATTTT.

For the CDR3, the DNA is TGTGCCAGCAGTGAAGGGAGGGGTAGGCAGCCCCAGCATTTT. Translated: CASSEGRGRQPQHF. The chain couples TRBV2 to TRBJ1-5; possible D gene TRBD1, 5 bases. CDR3 size: 14 residues. The V end lost 1 base, the J end lost 7 bases, and 11 bases lay between the germline ends. Germline-derived CDR1 and CDR2 are SNHLY and FYNNEI.

The chain is built from TRBV14 and TRBJ2-7, with TRBD1 matching over 7 bases. Germline V gene data show CDR1 as SGHDN and CDR2 as FVKESK. V lost 7 bases to trimming and J lost 0 bases; unmatched junction nucleotides: 9. The CDR3 contains 15 residues. CDR3 coding DNA: TGTGCCAGCAACCGAGGGACAGCGAGCTCCTACGAGCAGTACTTC. Amino acid sequence: CASNRGTASSYEQYF.

The chain is built from TRBV6-2 or TRBV6-3 and TRBJ1-2, with D possibly TRBD1 on 6 matching bases. V lost 7 bases and J lost 4, with 13 bases in between. The CDR3 length is 13 residues. Per the germline V gene, CDR1 is MNHEY and CDR2 is SVGEGT. CDR3 nucleotides: TGTGCCAGCAACCCAACAGGGTCCTATGGCTACACCTTC. It codes for CASNPTGSYGYTF.

This chain uses TRBV5-6 with TRBJ2-7; D perhaps matches TRBD1 (6 bases). The germline V gene has CDR1 SGHDT and CDR2 YYEEEE. Trimming took off 3 bases at V and 5 bases at J, with 18 bases between the two ends. The CDR3 totals 15 residues. CDR3 DNA: TGTGCCAGCAGCTCTTACTCTACCAGGGGAAACGAGCAGTACTTC. Encoded protein: CASSSYSTRGNEQYF.

The rearrangement joins TRBV4-1 to TRBJ2-3, with unresolved D. V lost 4 bases to trimming and J lost 8 bases, with 13 bases between them. Germline values: CDR1 MGHRA, CDR2 YSYEKL. The CDR3 is 13 residues long. The CDR3 sequence: CASSRSFDGTQYF. CDR3 in DNA: TGCGCCAGCAGCCGGAGTTTTGACGGTACGCAGTATTTT.

The rearrangement links TRBV30 to TRBJ2-1, with D perhaps TRBD2 (6 bases). Germline CDR1 reads GTSNPN; CDR2 reads SVGIG (reference sequence). CDR3 length: 11 amino acids. Trimming removed 6 bases from V and 12 bases from J, with 15 bases in between. CDR3 region: CACRGIPGQFF. The DNA of the CDR3 is TGTGCCTGTCGGGGGATTCCGGGGCAGTTCTTC.

In this sample, this clone turned up once. The chain has TRBV2 and TRBJ1-3; D is unresolved. The CDR3 is 14 amino acids. Germline assignment: CDR1 SNHLY and CDR2 FYNNEI. V was pared by 6 bases and J by 0 bases, with 9 bases between. CDR3 amino acids: CASRRTDSGNTIYF. For the CDR3, the DNA is TGTGCCAGCAGAAGAACAGACTCTGGAAACACCATATATTTT.

V is TRBV24-1 and J is TRBJ1-2; D is perhaps TRBD1 (5 bases). The V end was cut by 4 bases, the J end by 8 bases, with 10 bases between. CDR1 is KGHDR, CDR2 SFDVKD, per germline. This CDR3 spans 12 amino acids. CDR3 nucleotide sequence: TGTGCCACCAGTGACACAGGATGGGGCTACACCTTC. This translates into CATSDTGWGYTF.

This rearrangement joins TRBV28 to TRBJ2-1, with D unresolved. Germline values: CDR1 MDHEN, CDR2 SYDVKM. V was pared by 5 bases and J by 0 bases, with 14 bases between. The CDR3 sequence is 16 residues long. In DNA form, the CDR3 reads TGTGCCAGCAGTACCTTAACTATTCTCTCCTACAATGAGCAGTTCTTC. Its translation is CASSTLTILSYNEQFF.

This clone was recorded only once. The J gene is TRBJ1-5, the V gene TRBV19; 11 bases agree with TRBD1. The CDR3 contains 21 residues. CDR1 is LNHDA, CDR2 SQIVND, per germline (reference sequence). Trimming took 9 bases from V and 4 from J; bases not matched to a gene: 26. CDR3 nucleotide sequence: TGTGCCAGCCTTCTACCCCGGGACAGGGGGGCGAGTGCGTTGGGGAATCAGCCCCAGCATTTT. Protein sequence: CASLLPRDRGASALGNQPQHF.

The J gene is TRBJ2-7, the V gene TRBV15, with D perhaps TRBD2 (5 bases). Germline V gene lookup returns CDR1 LNHNV and CDR2 YYDKDF (reference sequence). The CDR3 loop spans 13 amino acids. V lost 5 bases and J lost 1, with 9 bases in between. CDR3: CATSPQRSYEQYF. The CDR3 bases are TGTGCCACCAGCCCACAGCGGTCCTACGAGCAGTACTTC.